These 23 T cell receptor beta chains share one sample of origin, sequenced in a study of diagnostic markers for celiac disease. TCRdb re-called the reads; one entry per CDR3 protein, DNA not given. The sample includes 1,200 to 1,500 distinct CDR3 sequences. The sequenced sample consisted of either unsorted cells or a sorted T cell fraction (not recorded which). The receptors were gathered from a human donor.

Considering frequency, this clonotype is medium-sized. The V call is TRBV7-2, the J call TRBJ2-1; TCRdb's D call, TRBD2, is unchecked because there is no DNA. The CDR3 has 15 amino acids. Germline lookup yields CDR1 SGHTA and CDR2 FQGNSA. The CDR3 region is CASSPLAGVNNEQFF.

The chain is built from TRBV30 and TRBJ2-3; lacking DNA, the TRBD2 call made by TCRdb goes unchecked. The CDR3 length is 14 residues. CDR1 is GTSNPN and CDR2 is SVGIG in the germline V gene (reference sequence). CDR3 protein: CAWRVWRGTDTQYF.

The rearrangement joins TRBV5-1 to TRBJ1-2; TCRdb gives TRBD1 as the D gene, but with no DNA this cannot be confirmed. CDR3 size: 13 residues. CDR1 SGHRS and CDR2 YFSETQ come from the germline V gene. CDR3 protein: CASRGGREDGYTF.

The chain combines TRBV5-1 with TRBJ1-2; the TRBD1 assignment by TCRdb is unverifiable without DNA. Germline lookup yields CDR1 SGHRS and CDR2 YFSETQ. The CDR3 is made up of 13 amino acids. CDR3 sequence: CASSFQGSIGYTF.

This clonotype counts as medium-sized by frequency. The chain is built from TRBV7-2 and TRBJ1-2; the TCRdb call, TRBD1, lacks DNA for checking. This CDR3 region has 13 residues. CDR1 is SGHTA and CDR2 is FQGNSA in the germline V gene. CDR3 amino acids: CASSLTPGYGYTF.

Measured by frequency, this clonotype is large. The chain couples TRBV10-2 to TRBJ1-1; TCRdb gives TRBD1 as the D gene, but with no DNA this cannot be confirmed. CDR1 is WSHSY and CDR2 is SAAADI in the germline V gene. This CDR3 comprises 14 residues. CDR3: CASSESTGGTEAFF.

This clonotype is identified as large from frequency. The CDR3 sequence is CASSFRGRGYGYTF. The chain couples TRBV12-3 or TRBV12-4 to TRBJ1-2; TCRdb's D call of TRBD1 is untestable without DNA. The length of the CDR3 is 14 residues.

The chain links TRBV15 to TRBJ2-3; TCRdb selects TRBD2, and the lack of DNA leaves this call unchecked. The CDR3 has 17 residues. The germline V gene has CDR1 LNHNV and CDR2 YYDKDF (reference sequence). The CDR3 region is CATSRVQRGEPGDTQYF.

This clonotype ranks as large in terms of frequency. The genes are TRBV14 and TRBJ1-1. Germline V CDR1 and CDR2: SGHDN, FVKESK. The CDR3 consists of 14 residues. CDR3 in amino acids: CASSHREGITEAFF.

The chain couples TRBV5-1 to TRBJ2-3; lacking DNA, the TRBD1 call made by TCRdb goes unchecked. The CDR3 loop spans 16 amino acids. CDR1 and CDR2 from the germline V gene are SGHRS and YFSETQ. This CDR3 is CASSLMSGVRTDTQYF.

J is TRBJ1-5 and V is TRBV29-1. Germline V gene data show CDR1 as SQVTM and CDR2 as ANQGSEA. This CDR3 region has 14 residues. This CDR3 reads CNERRKYSNQPQHF.

Its frequency marks this clonotype as medium-sized. The chain is built from TRBV20-1 and TRBJ2-3; no DNA is available, so the TRBD1 call from TCRdb remains unchecked. The CDR3 has 14 amino acids. Germline CDR1 and CDR2: DFQATT and SNEGSKA (reference sequence). The CDR3 sequence is CSASLGGGMNTQYF.

This clonotype is classed as large by frequency. The CDR3 reads CATSGQYADTQYF. J is TRBJ2-3 and V is TRBV10-1; the D call of TRBD1 rests on TCRdb alone, since no DNA is present to check it. The CDR3 is 13 residues long. Per germline, CDR1 WNHNN and CDR2 SYGVQD (reference sequence).

By frequency, this clonotype is large. The CDR3 here is CASSKGLAHQETQYF. This chain links TRBV2 with TRBJ2-5; no DNA is available, so the TRBD2 call from TCRdb remains unchecked. The CDR3 has 15 residues. In germline, CDR1 is SNHLY, CDR2 FYNNEI.

This chain links TRBV18 with TRBJ1-1; TCRdb picks TRBD1, but there is no DNA to check that call. CDR1 KGHSH and CDR2 LQKENI come from the germline V gene. The CDR3 is 13 amino acids. This chain's CDR3 is CASSVQDDTEAFF.

V gene TRBV29-1 combines with J gene TRBJ2-5; TCRdb's D call, TRBD1, is unchecked because there is no DNA. The CDR3 covers 13 residues. Germline V gives CDR1 SQVTM, CDR2 ANQGSEA. CDR3 loop: CSVDPGTEETQYF. Full variable domain (missing parts from reference TRBV29-1 and TRBJ2-5): SAVISQKPSRDICQRGTSLTIQCQVDSQVTMMFWYRQQPGQSLTLIATANQGSEATYESGFVIDKFPISRPNLTFSTLTVSNMSPEDSSIYLCSVDPGTEETQYFGPGTRLLVL.

The chain employs TRBV20-1 and TRBJ2-3; TCRdb designates TRBD1, a call that cannot be tested without DNA. Germline CDR1 and CDR2: DFQATT and SNEGSKA (reference sequence). The CDR3 is made up of 16 amino acids. The CDR3 loop is CSAVNRDRGLTDTQYF.

V usage is TRBV20-1 and J usage is TRBJ2-1; TCRdb reports TRBD2, a call that lacks DNA to check it against. The CDR3 sequence is 16 residues long. Per germline, CDR1 DFQATT and CDR2 SNEGSKA (reference sequence). CDR3 residues: CSAFLLTSGRINEQFF.

By frequency, this clonotype is large. The chain combines TRBV5-1 with TRBJ1-1; TCRdb lists TRBD1, though no DNA is available to test this call. This CDR3 comprises 13 residues. Germline V gene lookup returns CDR1 SGHRS and CDR2 YFSETQ. CDR3: CASSSRDATEAFF.

This clonotype is identified as large (0.1 to 1%) from frequency. V and J are TRBV20-1 and TRBJ2-3; the D gene TCRdb calls, TRBD1, cannot be checked with no DNA. Germline V CDR1 and CDR2: DFQATT, SNEGSKA (reference sequence). This CDR3 spans 13 amino acids. CDR3: CSARDLGGDTQYF.

The chain has TRBV30 and TRBJ2-6; TCRdb gives TRBD1 as the D gene, but with no DNA this cannot be confirmed. Germline values: CDR1 GTSNPN, CDR2 SVGIG (reference sequence). This CDR3 is 17 amino acids long. The CDR3 here is CAWTRRDRGEGANVLTF.

V is TRBV5-1 and J is TRBJ1-1; the D call from TCRdb, TRBD1, cannot be confirmed without DNA. This CDR3 has 13 residues. Germline CDR1 and CDR2: SGHRS and YFSETQ. The CDR3 spells CASRGGRETEAFF.

CDR3 amino acids: CASRRIKTDTQYF. This rearrangement joins TRBV6-1 to TRBJ2-3. The germline V gene encodes CDR1 MNHNS and CDR2 SASEGT. The CDR3 has 13 residues.